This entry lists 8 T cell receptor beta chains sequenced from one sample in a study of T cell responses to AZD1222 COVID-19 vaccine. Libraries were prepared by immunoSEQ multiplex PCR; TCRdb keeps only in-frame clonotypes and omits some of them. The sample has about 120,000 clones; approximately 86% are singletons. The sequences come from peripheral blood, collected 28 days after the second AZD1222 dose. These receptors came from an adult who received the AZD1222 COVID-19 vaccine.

The CDR3 coding sequence is TGTGCCAGCAGTTTATCGTGGGACAGGGTCAACAACGAGCAGTACTTC. Amino acid sequence: CASSLSWDRVNNEQYF. The rearrangement links TRBV27 to TRBJ2-7, with 9 bases lining up with TRBD1. Germline trimming cut 0 bases from V and 5 bases from J; bases unmatched to any gene: 8. The length of the CDR3 is 16 residues. Germline V gives CDR1 MNHEY, CDR2 SMNVEV (reference sequence).

The chain's CDR3 is CSVTPTGAEAFF. The CDR3, as DNA: TGCAGCGTAACACCCACAGGGGCTGAAGCTTTCTTT. The V call is TRBV29-1, the J call TRBJ1-1; TRBD1 aligns across 7 bases. CDR1 SQVTM and CDR2 ANQGSEA come from the germline V gene. Germline trimming cut 6 bases from V and 6 bases from J; bases unmatched to any gene: 7. The CDR3 length is 12 residues. The full variable domain, in which reference TRBV29-1 and TRBJ1-1 provide the parts outside the CDR3, is SAVISQKPSRDICQRGTSLTIQCQVDSQVTMMFWYRQQPGQSLTLIATANQGSEATYESGFVIDKFPISRPNLTFSTLTVSNMSPEDSSIYLCSVTPTGAEAFFGQGTRLTVV.

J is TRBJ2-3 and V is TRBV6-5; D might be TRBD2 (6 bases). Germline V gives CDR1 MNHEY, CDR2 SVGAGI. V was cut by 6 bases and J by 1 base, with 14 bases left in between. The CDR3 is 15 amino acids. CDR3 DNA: TGTGCCAGCAGGAGGGGAGCTAGCGGCACAGATACGCAGTATTTT. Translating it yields CASRRGASGTDTQYF.

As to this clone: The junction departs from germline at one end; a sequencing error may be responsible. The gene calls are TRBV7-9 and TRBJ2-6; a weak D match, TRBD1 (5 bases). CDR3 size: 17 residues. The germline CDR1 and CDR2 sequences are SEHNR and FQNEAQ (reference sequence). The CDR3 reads CAGSLWAGSSGANVLTF. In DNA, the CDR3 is TGTGCCGGCAGCTTATGGGCAGGGTCTTCTGGGGCCAACGTCCTGACTTTC.

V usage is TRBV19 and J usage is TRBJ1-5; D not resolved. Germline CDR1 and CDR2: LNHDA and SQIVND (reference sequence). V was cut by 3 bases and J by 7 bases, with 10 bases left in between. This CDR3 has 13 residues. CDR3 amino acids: CASSIRESQPQHF. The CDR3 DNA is TGTGCCAGTAGTATTAGGGAGAGCCAGCCCCAGCATTTT. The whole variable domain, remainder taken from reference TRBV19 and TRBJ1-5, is DGGITQSPKYLFRKEGQNVTLSCEQNLNHDAMYWYRQDPGQGLRLIYYSQIVNDFQKGDIAEGYSVSREKKESFPLTVTSAQKNPTAFYLCASSIRESQPQHFGDGTRLSIL.

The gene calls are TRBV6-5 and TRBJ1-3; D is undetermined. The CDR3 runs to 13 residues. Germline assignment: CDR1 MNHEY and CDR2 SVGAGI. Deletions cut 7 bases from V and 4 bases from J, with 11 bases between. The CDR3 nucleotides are TGTGCCAGCATCCCCTCTCGAGGAAACACCATATATTTT. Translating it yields CASIPSRGNTIYF.

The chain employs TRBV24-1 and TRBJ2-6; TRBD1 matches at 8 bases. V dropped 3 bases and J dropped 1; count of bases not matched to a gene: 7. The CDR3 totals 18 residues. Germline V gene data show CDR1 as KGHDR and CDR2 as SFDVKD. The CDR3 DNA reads TGTGCCACCAGTGATCCAGGGGGCAGAGGGTCTGGGGCCAACGTCCTGACTTTC. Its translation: CATSDPGGRGSGANVLTF.

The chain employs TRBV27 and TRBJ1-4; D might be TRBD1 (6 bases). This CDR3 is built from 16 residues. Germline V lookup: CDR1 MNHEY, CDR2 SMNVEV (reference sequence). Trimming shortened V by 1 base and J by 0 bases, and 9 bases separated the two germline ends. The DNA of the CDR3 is TGTGCCAGCAGTTTATGGGGGCCTGCAACTAATGAAAAACTGTTTTTT. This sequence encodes CASSLWGPATNEKLFF.